The rows below give T cell receptor beta chains drawn from one sample of a study of Graves' ophthalmopathy and Graves' hyperthyroidism. MiXCR, run by TCRdb on the multiplex PCR reads, gives a single entry per CDR3 protein. The sample has about 740,000 distinct CDR3 sequences, about 44% seen once. Input material: peripheral blood. The receptors stem from an adult man with Graves' ophthalmopathy. Each CDR3 is given with its conserved first and last residue.

J gene	V gene	CDR3 protein
TRBJ1-1	TRBV2	CASSDPSTGWDTEAFF
TRBJ2-5	TRBV12-3/TRBV12-4	CASRPNRGPGEAQYF
TRBJ2-5	TRBV19	CASSPDRGQETQYF
TRBJ1-2	TRBV25-1	CASSASGVNYGYTF
TRBJ2-5	TRBV7-7	CASSATGTGRGETQYF
TRBJ2-5	TRBV29-1	CSVEMGPPGTQYF
TRBJ2-5	TRBV7-3	CASSLDRGQGTQYF
TRBJ1-1	TRBV7-3	CASSLRDRVSEAFF
TRBJ2-7	TRBV5-6	CASSLDWGGGYEQYF
TRBJ2-6	TRBV2	CASSYRGGSGANVLTF
TRBJ2-7	TRBV24-1	CATSLGQEFEQYF
TRBJ2-5	TRBV19	CARGREETQYF
TRBJ1-3	TRBV19	CASRRAQGALSGNTIYF
TRBJ2-2	TRBV24-1	CATSFTGLNTGELFF
TRBJ2-2	TRBV20-1	CSARQEDTGELFF
TRBJ2-7	TRBV14	CASSQDPRTGGYEQYF
TRBJ1-4	TRBV2	CASRALGEYEKLFF
TRBJ2-5	TRBV15	CATSRDYQETQYF
TRBJ1-3	TRBV10-3	CASSPADTSSGNTIYF
TRBJ1-6	TRBV9	CASSRRQGAAASPLHF
TRBJ1-1	TRBV7-3	CASSFVGGASTEAFF
TRBJ1-2	TRBV14	CASSPRTTIYGYTF
TRBJ1-2	TRBV7-8	CASSIRGSGYTF
TRBJ1-4	TRBV2	CASINEKLFF
TRBJ1-1	TRBV5-5	CASSYYYRGEAFF
TRBJ2-7	TRBV10-3	CASVGTGAGEQYF
TRBJ2-2	TRBV5-1	CASSGITTANTGELFF
TRBJ1-1	TRBV6-5	CASKWRTGEAFF
TRBJ2-7	TRBV2	CASSPDWAGQYEQYF
TRBJ2-6	TRBV25-1	CASSRQVSGANVLTF
TRBJ1-1	TRBV2	CASSSWTGGLPEAFF
TRBJ2-5	TRBV4-2	CANSARDRGETQYF
TRBJ1-2	TRBV20-1	CSASGNRAHYGYTF
TRBJ2-2	TRBV25-1	CASVMAYGNTGELFF
TRBJ1-2	TRBV2	CASTGGTNYGYTF
TRBJ2-7	TRBV2	CASSFGLAGAFSYEQYF
TRBJ2-5	TRBV5-1	CASSLSGGAIQETQYF
TRBJ2-2	TRBV29-1	CSVAITGELFF
TRBJ2-2	TRBV2	CASSVGGAFLELFF
TRBJ1-2	TRBV7-8	CASSFAGNYGYTF
TRBJ1-4	TRBV19	CASRPETGIGDGAEKLFF
TRBJ1-2	TRBV6-5	CASNLWGTNYGYTF
TRBJ2-7	TRBV19	CASSMRAGGSSSRYEQYF
TRBJ2-2	TRBV7-8	CASSLVRGLGELFF
TRBJ2-2	TRBV25-1	CASSARDGDTGTGELFF
TRBJ1-5	TRBV20-1	CSVEGNSNQPQHF
TRBJ1-5	TRBV2	CASSEETGILQPQHF